The 28 T cell receptor beta chains listed next were all sequenced from one sample in a study of T cell responses to AZD1222 COVID-19 vaccine. TCRdb keeps only in-frame clones here, not all; method: immunoSEQ multiplex PCR. The sample lists 40,000 to 50,000 clones; approximately 88% were seen once. The specimen was peripheral blood, collected 28 days after the second AZD1222 dose. The receptor source for this set is an adult who received the AZD1222 COVID-19 vaccine.

The rearrangement uses TRBV7-8 and TRBJ2-1; D unresolved. The germline V and J ends were trimmed by 0 bases and 0 bases, with 12 bases remaining between them. The CDR3 totals 17 residues. In germline, CDR1 is SGHVS, CDR2 FQNEAQ. The CDR3 DNA reads TGTGCCAGCAGCTTAGCGCCTAAGCTGAGCTCCTACAATGAGCAGTTCTTC. Translated, it gives CASSLAPKLSSYNEQFF.

The rearrangement joins TRBV11-1 to TRBJ1-2; D uncertain. Germline lookup yields CDR1 SGHAT and CDR2 FQDESV (reference sequence). V lost 5 bases to trimming and J lost 0 bases, with 16 bases between them. This CDR3 is 16 amino acids long. DNA for the CDR3: TGTGCCAGCAGCGTGGGCCCACTAGGATCTAACTATGGCTACACCTTC. Translated, it gives CASSVGPLGSNYGYTF.

The chain uses TRBV5-1 and TRBJ2-1; a weak D match, TRBD1 (7 bases). CDR1 SGHRS and CDR2 YFSETQ come from the germline V gene. This CDR3 is 18 amino acids long. Between the trimmed V and J ends, which lost 4 bases and 0 bases, there was a span of 20 bases. CDR3 amino acids: CASSQGGYGDSSYNEQFF. The CDR3 DNA is TGCGCCAGCAGCCAGGGGGGATACGGTGATAGCTCCTACAATGAGCAGTTCTTC.

The chain is built from TRBV9 and TRBJ2-7; TRBD1 matches at 10 bases. The CDR3 runs to 15 residues. The germline V gene encodes CDR1 SGDLS and CDR2 YYNGEE. The trim removed 2 bases at V and 7 bases at J, leaving 9 bases unmatched. The CDR3 DNA follows: TGTGCCAGCAGCGTGGAGGGACAGGGGTCTAGGGAGCAGTACTTC. Protein sequence: CASSVEGQGSREQYF.

The chain joins TRBV29-1 to TRBJ1-2; the D is unclear. The ends were cut back, 3 bases at V and 8 bases at J, with 22 bases in the middle. Germline V lookup: CDR1 SQVTM, CDR2 ANQGSEA. CDR3 size: 15 residues. The CDR3 spells CSVEPLHGLGYGYTF. For the CDR3, the DNA is TGCAGCGTTGAGCCTTTACACGGACTTGGGTACGGCTACACCTTC.

V and J are TRBV30 and TRBJ2-5; perhaps TRBD1 as D (5 bases). The CDR3 sequence is 14 residues long. CDR1 and CDR2 from the germline V gene are GTSNPN and SVGIG (reference sequence). Trimming removed 2 bases from V and 7 bases from J, with 17 bases in between. This chain's CDR3 is CAWSTTDSRGTQYF. CDR3 coding DNA: TGTGCCTGGAGTACGACAGATTCAAGGGGGACCCAGTACTTC.

This clone was found once. V gene TRBV6-5 combines with J gene TRBJ1-5; TRBD1 matches 12 bases. Trimming at V came to 4 bases and at J to 4 bases, leaving 2 bases not matched to a gene. The CDR3 runs 15 residues. Germline CDR1 MNHEY, CDR2 SVGAGI. The CDR3 protein is CASSSGQGANQPQHF. The CDR3 region has the DNA TGTGCCAGCAGTTCGGGACAGGGGGCTAATCAGCCCCAGCATTTT.

This sequence joins TRBV28 and TRBJ1-1; tentative D call: TRBD1 (5 bases). Trimming took 3 bases from V and 4 from J, leaving 12 bases between them. Germline CDR1 MDHEN, CDR2 SYDVKM. The CDR3 has 14 amino acids. CDR3 sequence (DNA): TGTGCCAGCAGTTTTCGGGGACGCATCACTGAAGCTTTCTTT. Translated: CASSFRGRITEAFF. Based on the CDR3 plus reference TRBV28 and TRBJ1-1, the full variable domain is DVKVTQSSRYLVKRTGEKVFLECVQDMDHENMFWYRQDPGLGLRLIYFSYDVKMKEKGDIPEGYSVSREKKERFSLILESASTNQTSMYLCASSFRGRITEAFFGQGTRLTVV.

The chain links TRBV7-2 to TRBJ1-5, with TRBD1 matching 9 bases. The CDR3 covers 13 residues. CDR1 is SGHTA and CDR2 is FQGNSA in the germline V gene. After removal of 4 bases from V and 7 bases from J, the junction contained 2 bases not matched to a gene. The CDR3 region is CASSSQGAQPQHF. CDR3 nucleotides: TGTGCCAGCAGCTCACAGGGGGCCCAGCCCCAGCATTTT.

This sequence joins TRBV19 and TRBJ2-7, with D perhaps TRBD2 (5 bases). The CDR3 spans 14 residues. V dropped 3 bases and J dropped 6 bases, with 15 bases sitting between them. Germline loops: CDR1 LNHDA, CDR2 SQIVND (reference sequence). Here the CDR3 reads CASSIGPDRGEQYF. In nucleotides, the CDR3 is TGTGCCAGTAGTATTGGCCCCGATCGGGGCGAGCAGTACTTC. Supplemented by reference TRBV19 and TRBJ2-7, the full variable domain reads DGGITQSPKYLFRKEGQNVTLSCEQNLNHDAMYWYRQDPGQGLRLIYYSQIVNDFQKGDIAEGYSVSREKKESFPLTVTSAQKNPTAFYLCASSIGPDRGEQYFGPGTRLTVT.

This clone was detected a few times. The genes are TRBV1 and TRBJ1-5. TRBV1 represents a pseudogene. This CDR3 region has 14 residues. The DNA for the CDR3 is TGCACCAGCAGCGAAGACAGCCCGAGGCAGCCCCAGCATTTT. The encoded protein is CTSSEDSPRQPQHF.

The chain recombines TRBV7-8 with TRBJ1-1, with 7 bases identical to TRBD1. J gave up 2 bases and V 4 bases, and 4 bases lay outside the gene matches. Germline lookup yields CDR1 SGHVS and CDR2 FQNEAQ. The CDR3 is made up of 14 amino acids. The CDR3 region is CASSSGQLNTEAFF. DNA for the CDR3: TGTGCCAGCAGCTCGGGACAGCTAAACACTGAAGCTTTCTTT.

The chain has TRBV3-1 (or the pseudogene TRBV3-2) and TRBJ1-1; possibly TRBD1 for D (6 bases). CDR3 length equals 14 residues. The germline V and J ends were trimmed by 2 bases and 2 bases, with 9 bases remaining between them. The germline V gene encodes CDR1 LGHDT and CDR2 YNNKEL (reference sequence). Here the CDR3 DNA reads TGTGCCAGCAGCCAAATAGGGGGTAACACTGAAGCTTTCTTT. Amino acid sequence: CASSQIGGNTEAFF.

V is TRBV6-5 and J is TRBJ2-5, with D hard to call. CDR3 length equals 11 residues. Germline V gene lookup returns CDR1 MNHEY and CDR2 SVGAGI. With 5 bases removed from V and 5 bases from J, the gap between germline ends came to 6 bases. The CDR3 spells CASSMGETQYF. The CDR3 bases are TGTGCCAGCAGTATGGGGGAGACCCAGTACTTC.

This clone turned up a few times. The chain has TRBV6-1 and TRBJ2-1; 12 bases match TRBD2. V was pared by 3 bases and J by 4 bases, with 1 base of the junction left unmatched. Germline values: CDR1 MNHNS, CDR2 SASEGT. The CDR3 spans 15 residues. The chain's CDR3 is CASSELAGGYNEQFF. CDR3 nucleotide sequence: TGTGCCAGCAGTGAGCTAGCGGGGGGGTACAATGAGCAGTTCTTC.

The chain links TRBV5-4 to TRBJ1-2; TRBD1 aligns across 8 bases. V trimming: 3 bases; J trimming: 8 bases; junction bases outside the gene matches: 6. The CDR3 spans 13 residues. Germline CDR1 SGHNT, CDR2 YYREEE (reference sequence). Here the CDR3 reads CASSSERQGGYTF. The CDR3 DNA follows: TGTGCCAGCAGCTCGGAACGACAGGGGGGCTACACCTTC.

The genes are TRBV6-2 or TRBV6-3 and TRBJ1-2; 7 bases match TRBD1. After removal of 5 bases from V and 4 bases from J, the junction contained 7 bases not matched to a gene. Germline-derived CDR1 and CDR2 are MNHEY and SVGEGT. CDR3 size: 14 residues. The CDR3: CASSSQGERYGYTF. The CDR3 nucleotides are TGTGCCAGCAGTAGTCAGGGGGAACGCTATGGCTACACCTTC.

This sequence joins TRBV19 and TRBJ1-1; 8 positions match TRBD1. The germline V gene encodes CDR1 LNHDA and CDR2 SQIVND (reference sequence). The ends lost 6 bases at V and 0 bases at J; junction bases unmatched: 3. The CDR3 spans 14 residues. CDR3 nucleotide sequence: TGTGCCAGTAGGCTGGACAGGGTGAACACTGAAGCTTTCTTT. Protein product: CASRLDRVNTEAFF.

This clone occurred once. The rearrangement links TRBV20-1 to TRBJ2-5; weak D call: TRBD2 (7 bases). The CDR3 is 14 amino acids. Germline CDR1 reads DFQATT; CDR2 reads SNEGSKA (reference sequence). Trimming pared 3 bases from V and 4 bases from J, leaving 15 bases between. The CDR3 is CSASGGASGETQYF. CDR3 DNA: TGCAGTGCTAGTGGGGGGGCTAGCGGAGAGACCCAGTACTTC.

This chain connects TRBV5-1 to TRBJ2-1; the D gene is possibly TRBD1 (6 bases). The CDR3 extends over 15 amino acids. CDR1 is SGHRS, CDR2 YFSETQ, per germline. The germline V and J ends were trimmed by 1 base and 2 bases, with 10 bases remaining between them. The CDR3 loop is CASSLQGLAYNEQFF. The CDR3 bases are TGCGCCAGCAGCTTGCAGGGGTTAGCCTACAATGAGCAGTTCTTC.

This clone was picked up one time. The chain combines TRBV3-1 (or the pseudogene TRBV3-2) with TRBJ2-3; 12 nucleotides align to TRBD2. Germline V CDR1 and CDR2: LGHDT, YNNKEL (reference sequence). The CDR3 sequence is 15 residues long. Trimming removed 3 bases from V and 7 bases from J; junction bases left unmatched: 5. The chain's CDR3 is CASSQSLAGGNTQYF. CDR3 in DNA: TGTGCCAGCAGCCAGTCCCTAGCGGGGGGGAATACGCAGTATTTT.

The chain carries TRBV6-6 and TRBJ2-5, with TRBD2 identical over 7 bases. CDR3 length equals 14 residues. Germline lookup yields CDR1 MNHNY and CDR2 SVGAGI (reference sequence). V lost 0 bases and J lost 3; bases outside the gene matches: 1. This chain's CDR3 is CASSYSGGKETQYF. For the CDR3, the DNA is TGTGCCAGCAGTTACTCGGGGGGGAAAGAGACCCAGTACTTC.

The CDR3 DNA is TGTGCCAGCTCTGGGCCAGGGGGCATGAAGACCCAGTACTTC. Its translation: CASSGPGGMKTQYF. The genes are TRBV7-3 and TRBJ2-5; 8 positions match TRBD1. After removal of 8 bases from V and 6 bases from J, the junction contained 11 bases not matched to a gene. Germline V gene data show CDR1 as SGHTA and CDR2 as FQGTGA. The CDR3 contains 14 residues.

The gene calls are TRBV7-9 and TRBJ2-2; no definite D call. The germline V gene has CDR1 SEHNR and CDR2 FQNEAQ (reference sequence). This CDR3 is 16 amino acids long. Trimming pared 5 bases from V and 6 bases from J, leaving 19 bases between. CDR3 nucleotide sequence: TGTGCCAGCAGCCCTACCACCCTCTCGGGCTCCGGGGAGCTGTTTTTT. Residues: CASSPTTLSGSGELFF.

This clone appeared once. The rearrangement links TRBV27 to TRBJ1-5; D is unclear. Germline lookup yields CDR1 MNHEY and CDR2 SMNVEV (reference sequence). The CDR3 covers 13 residues. V lost 6 bases and J 4 bases, leaving 10 bases between the germline ends. The CDR3 DNA sequence: TGTGCCAGCAGACTTGGGCTGAATCAGCCCCAGCATTTT. It specifies CASRLGLNQPQHF.

V usage is TRBV5-1 and J usage is TRBJ2-5; TRBD1 is a possible D gene (6 bases). The ends were cut back, 3 bases at V and 2 bases at J, with 14 bases in the middle. Germline V CDR1 and CDR2: SGHRS, YFSETQ. This CDR3 is built from 15 residues. This CDR3 is CASSWGPGQQETQYF. The CDR3 region has the DNA TGCGCCAGCAGCTGGGGGCCAGGGCAACAAGAGACCCAGTACTTC.

V gene TRBV10-2 combines with J gene TRBJ2-1; 10 bases align to TRBD2. J lost 6 bases, V lost 3 bases, and 8 bases had no gene match. The CDR3 is 16 residues long. The germline V gene has CDR1 WSHSY and CDR2 SAAADI. The CDR3 DNA reads as TGCGCCAGCAGTGAAGGTCAGCGGGGGGGTTTCAATGAGCAGTTCTTC. Protein sequence: CASSEGQRGGFNEQFF.

This clone has just one count. J is TRBJ2-6 and V is TRBV9; possible D gene TRBD1, 6 bases. V lost 1 base to trimming and J lost 4 bases, with 21 bases between them. Germline lookup yields CDR1 SGDLS and CDR2 YYNGEE. This CDR3 is 19 amino acids long. CDR3 protein: CASSVRAGEVSWGANVLTF. For the CDR3, the DNA is TGTGCCAGCAGCGTACGGGCAGGGGAAGTTTCTTGGGGGGCCAACGTCCTGACTTTC.